This record looks at one T cell receptor beta chain sequence and its context. V lost 4 bases, J lost 2 bases, and 11 bases lay in between. Germline lookup yields CDR1 LGHDT and CDR2 YNNKEL (reference sequence). This CDR3 region has 14 residues. The data were obtained in a study of blood T cell repertoires in COVID-19. In the original workflow: Amplification with reference gene primers provided the estimates of nucleated cell counts. Sequenced by immunoSEQ multiplex PCR; TCRdb stores in-frame clones only, minus some. The V and J calls and clone size come from that table; D and trimming were worked out from the DNA. The table lists about 350,000 clones, approximately 89% of them singletons.

The rearrangement joins TRBV3-1 (or the pseudogene TRBV3-2) to TRBJ1-2; D perhaps matches TRBD1 (5 bases). The TCR was taken from a woman in her fifties or sixties with COVID-19, enrolled during active disease. The sample comprised peripheral blood. This chain's CDR3 is CASSRQSTNYGYTF. CDR3 bases: TGTGCCAGCAGCCGACAGTCTACAAACTATGGCTACACCTTC.